The entry that follows covers one TCR beta chain sequence. This receptor's antigen is unknown. The record has no base qualities; no much larger clone is one base away. The CDR3 regions of human TCRbeta chains were subjected to immunosequencing. The paper's data handling went like this. Repertoire TCRs were matched against a reference library of SARS-CoV-2-specific TCRs generated with the MIRA antigen-specificity platform. Breadth meant the fraction of unique TCRs that were SARS-CoV-2-associated, whereas depth meant the fraction of total T cells that were SARS-CoV-2-associated. Using the MIRA data, each spike-specific TCR was assigned both to the spike region to which the TCR was reactive and to a CD4 or CD8 class. Log10-transformed breadth and depth values were compared by one-way ANOVA with Sidak's multiple comparisons tests. TCRdb's version of the immuneACCESS table is confined to in-frame rearrangements and falls short of the full clone set. An unresolved V gene accounts for under half of the shortfall where checked; the remainder is of unknown origin. D and trimming were read from the DNA, whereas the V and J calls and clone size are those reported in that table. Across this sample there are about 140,000 clones, with approximately 80% seen only once. The ten largest clones capture roughly 4.3% of the sample.

The time point tag for this specimen amounts to: baseline before first vaccination. Vaccinee samples came from UK trials COV001 and COV002, including a single-blind randomized controlled phase 2/3 trial of AZD1222 (ChAdOx1 nCoV-19) in healthy adults. For TCRbeta chain sequencing, PBMC samples from trial participants were taken at day 0 and at day 28 after the second dose. This specimen belongs to a study of T cell responses to AZD1222 COVID-19 vaccine (dated by TCRdb to about 2021). In terms of the full investigation: AZD1222 recipients whose second dose came at about 4 weeks and those whose second dose came at about 12 weeks were combined into one group, since spike-specific TCR depth and breadth did not differ between the two schedules. TCR sequencing covered 233 trial participants: nearly 210 given two doses of AZD1222 and approximately 26 given two doses of MenACWY control vaccine. Enrollment into the trials was organized by age into subgroups of 18-55, 56-69 and 70-plus years, and those subgroups contained approximately 150, 30 and 60 TCR-sequenced participants, respectively.

The CDR3, cysteine through phenylalanine, is 14 amino acids long. Only the CDR3 portion is preserved as DNA: 42 bases, with reading frame beginning at the first base. Trimming removed 3 bases from V and 4 bases from J; the gene matches leave 5 bases unexplained. The germline V gene yields SGHRS for CDR1 and YFSETQ for CDR2. The research as a whole found: Most participants were white British and females outnumbered males, and the authors suggested that clonal diversity may have been underestimated. The 56-69-year group was small, and its depth increase did not reach significance, likely because of low power. The vaccine-associated CD4 TCRs covered the entire spike protein, and the dominant responses fell in regions 160-218 and 743-854. Because no day 14 peak-response samples were available, the repertoires could be characterized only after the peak T cell response. Reportedly, almost half of the unique spike-specific TCRs recognized epitopes lying outside the regions that are mutated in the B.1.351 and B.1.1.7 variants. Spike-specific TCR breadth and depth rose significantly after two AZD1222 doses compared with day 0 and with MenACWY recipients. Only five to seven AZD1222 recipients were SARS-CoV-2 seropositive at baseline, limiting conclusions about previously exposed vaccinees.

The material was peripheral blood, obtained on day 0 of AZD1222 vaccination. The receptor comes from an adult in good health. The sequence joins TRBV5-1 to TRBJ1-1, with 8 bases aligning to TRBD1. The sequence in DNA is TGCGCCAGCAGCTCCCGACAGGGGAGCACTGAAGCTTTCTTT. It translates to CASSSRQGSTEAFF.